Listed below are T cell receptor beta chains from one sample, sequenced in a study of blood T cell repertoires in COVID-19. Generated by immunoSEQ multiplex PCR, the TCRdb table keeps only in-frame clones and is missing some. The sample shows 340,000 or so clones, roughly 85% of them seen only once. What was sequenced was PBMCs or T cells enriched from blood (not recorded which). The receptors here all came from a middle-aged woman with acute COVID-19. The CDR3 runs from the conserved cysteine through the conserved F or W. A D gene is named only where the DNA matches it firmly. Expanded clones are given a class, and other clones once, few, many or no size at all.

TRBV5-1	.	TRBD2	TRBJ2-5	CASSWGGETQYF	TGCGCCAGCAGCTGGGGGGGAGAGACCCAGTACTTC
TRBV5-1	.	.	TRBJ2-2	CASSLGEGGITGELFF	TGCGCCAGCAGCTTGGGCGAGGGAGGTATCACCGGGGAGCTGTTTTTT
TRBV7-2	.	TRBD2	TRBJ2-1	CASSLLGTRGNEQFF	TGTGCCAGCAGCTTACTCGGGACTAGGGGCAATGAGCAGTTCTTC
TRBV9	.	.	TRBJ2-7	CASSATGKDARVYEQYF	TGTGCCAGCAGCGCGACGGGGAAGGACGCGCGGGTATACGAGCAGTACTTC
TRBV19	few	TRBD1	TRBJ1-1	CASSTGQGAITEAFF	TGTGCCAGTAGTACGGGACAGGGGGCGATCACTGAAGCTTTCTTT
TRBV25-1	.	.	TRBJ1-1	CASSGGARAFF	TGTGCCAGCAGTGGGGGAGCTCGAGCTTTCTTT
TRBV27	.	TRBD1	TRBJ1-1	CASSKRQGEKKLNTEAFF	TGTGCCAGCAGTAAAAGACAGGGGGAGAAAAAACTTAACACTGAAGCTTTCTTT
TRBV6-1	.	.	TRBJ2-1	CASSEFGGTRTYNEQFF	TGTGCCAGCAGTGAATTTGGAGGAACTAGAACCTACAATGAGCAGTTCTTC
TRBV3-1/TRBV3-2	.	.	TRBJ2-3	CASSPTGGGTLAFQDTQYF	TGTGCCAGCAGCCCTACCGGGGGAGGGACATTGGCGTTCCAAGATACGCAGTATTTT
TRBV12-3/TRBV12-4	.	.	TRBJ2-7	CASNPIGGYEQYF	TGTGCCAGCAACCCCATAGGCGGGTACGAGCAGTACTTC
TRBV20-1	.	TRBD2	TRBJ2-3	CSASRLAATGSTDTQYF	TGCAGTGCTAGTCGGCTAGCGGCTACCGGGAGCACAGATACGCAGTATTTT
TRBV9	.	.	TRBJ1-5	CASSASGDSNQPQHF	TGTGCCAGCAGCGCATCGGGGGACAGCAATCAGCCCCAGCATTTT
TRBV5-5	.	TRBD1	TRBJ1-1	CASRNTVWGQGTEAFF	TGTGCCAGCAGAAATACGGTCTGGGGACAGGGGACTGAAGCTTTCTTT
TRBV10-3	.	.	TRBJ1-3	CAITGGLSGNTIYF	TGTGCCATCACGGGGGGCCTCTCTGGAAACACCATATATTTT
TRBV5-1	.	.	TRBJ1-6	CASSLESQPLVPLHF	TGCGCCAGCAGCTTGGAGTCACAGCCACTCGTACCCCTCCACTTT
TRBV20-1	.	.	TRBJ2-7	CSARDGVEQYF	TGCAGTGCTAGAGACGGGGTCGAGCAGTACTTC
TRBV19	once	TRBD2	TRBJ2-7	CASSQGLASTYEQYF	TGTGCCAGTAGTCAAGGACTAGCGAGTACCTACGAGCAGTACTTC
TRBV14	.	.	TRBJ1-2	CASSQDRGSRGYTF	TGTGCCAGCAGCCAAGATAGGGGTTCGAGGGGCTACACCTTC
TRBV7-9	few	TRBD1	TRBJ2-1	CASSPPWRTGDAQFF	TGTGCCAGCAGCCCCCCATGGCGGACAGGGGATGCGCAGTTCTTC
TRBV5-6	.	.	TRBJ1-5	CASSLGTTVSNQPQHF	TGTGCCAGCAGCTTGGGGACGACAGTTAGCAATCAGCCCCAGCATTTT
TRBV19	.	TRBD1	TRBJ1-3	CASSPGQSSGNTIYF	TGTGCCAGTAGCCCGGGACAGAGCTCTGGAAACACCATATATTTT
TRBV6-5	few	.	TRBJ1-4	CASAYTATNEKLFF	TGTGCCAGCGCTTACACCGCAACTAATGAAAAACTGTTTTTT
TRBV2	.	TRBD1	TRBJ1-5	CASSDRTGDQPQHF	TGTGCCAGCAGTGACCGGACAGGAGATCAGCCCCAGCATTTT
TRBV11-2	.	TRBD1	TRBJ1-1	CASSLGQGRTEAFF	TGTGCCAGCAGCTTGGGACAGGGAAGGACTGAAGCTTTCTTT
TRBV18	.	.	TRBJ2-1	CASQGYEQFF	TGTGCCAGCCAGGGATATGAGCAGTTCTTC
TRBV12-2	.	.	TRBJ1-5	CASRLARGLRQPQHF	TGTGCAAGTCGCTTAGCGCGGGGACTTCGGCAGCCCCAGCATTTT
TRBV19	few	TRBD2	TRBJ2-7	CASSISLAGSYEQYF	TGTGCCAGTAGTATCTCACTAGCGGGCTCGTACGAGCAGTACTTC
TRBV7-3	.	TRBD1	TRBJ1-2	CASSPPGTANGGYTF	TGTGCCAGCAGCCCACCCGGGACAGCCAATGGTGGCTACACCTTC
TRBV15	.	TRBD2	TRBJ2-3	CATSRDFGRRVTDTQYF	TGTGCCACCAGCAGAGATTTCGGGAGGCGGGTCACAGATACGCAGTATTTT
TRBV29-1	few	.	TRBJ1-1	CSCRSPPSNTEAFF	TGCAGCTGCAGATCCCCCCCATCGAACACTGAAGCTTTCTTT
TRBV7-2	.	TRBD2	TRBJ2-7	CASSWTSGTYEQYF	TGTGCCAGCAGTTGGACTAGCGGGACCTACGAGCAGTACTTC
TRBV24-1	.	.	TRBJ2-3	CATSDWQGPTDTQYF	TGTGCCACCAGTGATTGGCAGGGTCCAACAGATACGCAGTATTTT
TRBV19	.	TRBD2	TRBJ2-3	CASSVFAGGQADTQYF	TGTGCCAGTAGTGTCTTTGCGGGAGGGCAGGCAGATACGCAGTATTTT
TRBV5-6	.	TRBD1	TRBJ1-2	CASSWGDRDLYGYTF	TGTGCCAGCAGCTGGGGGGACAGGGACCTCTATGGCTACACCTTC
TRBV5-1	.	.	TRBJ1-6	CASSYSPSSYNSPLHF	TGCGCCAGCAGTTACAGCCCGAGCTCCTATAATTCACCCCTCCACTTT
TRBV2	.	.	TRBJ2-1	CASSLLASNEQFF	TGTGCCAGCAGTCTCCTAGCTTCAAATGAGCAGTTCTTC
TRBV2	.	TRBD2	TRBJ2-1	CASNGLAGTYNEQFF	TGTGCCAGCAATGGACTAGCGGGGACCTACAATGAGCAGTTCTTC
TRBV14	once	.	TRBJ1-1	CASSQDPGKAEAFF	TGTGCCAGCAGCCAAGATCCGGGGAAGGCTGAAGCTTTCTTT
TRBV9	.	.	TRBJ2-6	CASSVAIQQPGANVLTF	TGTGCCAGCAGCGTAGCTATACAGCAGCCTGGGGCCAACGTCCTGACTTTC
TRBV5-4	.	TRBD1	TRBJ1-2	CASLPKHSSGGGYGYTF	TGTGCCAGCCTACCCAAGCACTCATCAGGGGGCGGCTATGGCTACACCTTC
TRBV27	.	.	TRBJ1-2	CASSPRGDRNYGYTF	TGTGCCAGCAGTCCCCGGGGGGACCGGAACTATGGCTACACCTTC
TRBV7-8	.	.	TRBJ1-2	CASSLEAGAGYTF	TGTGCCAGCAGCTTAGAAGCAGGGGCGGGCTACACCTTC
TRBV5-4	few	TRBD2	TRBJ2-7	CASSVFPGLAGEESYEQYF	TGTGCCAGCAGCGTTTTCCCGGGACTAGCGGGAGAAGAATCCTACGAGCAGTACTTC
TRBV2	.	TRBD1	TRBJ1-1	CASTRGRLNTEAFF	TGTGCCAGCACCAGGGGGCGCCTGAACACTGAAGCTTTCTTT
TRBV7-2	.	.	TRBJ1-3	CASSLGRGDTGNTIYF	TGTGCCAGCAGCTTAGGGAGAGGGGACACCGGAAACACCATATATTTT
TRBV28	.	TRBD2	TRBJ2-3	CASSRGTSGYSDTQYF	TGTGCCAGCAGTCGGGGGACTAGCGGTTACTCAGATACGCAGTATTTT
TRBV4-3	.	TRBD2	TRBJ2-7	CASSQAHLTGTSYYEQYF	TGCGCCAGCAGCCAAGCTCATCTAACCGGGACTAGCTACTACGAGCAGTACTTC
TRBV27	.	.	TRBJ2-6	CASGIVGGTGANVLTF	TGTGCCAGCGGTATCGTAGGGGGAACTGGGGCCAACGTCCTGACTTTC
TRBV28	.	.	TRBJ2-7	CAIEGAGSYEQYF	TGTGCCATAGAGGGGGCGGGAAGCTACGAGCAGTACTTC
TRBV3-1/TRBV3-2	.	TRBD2	TRBJ2-1	CASSSSSGGDNEQFF	TGTGCCAGCAGCTCGAGTAGCGGGGGCGACAATGAGCAGTTCTTC
TRBV12-3/TRBV12-4	.	.	TRBJ1-3	CASSLVRVDTIYF	TGTGCCAGCAGTTTAGTCCGGGTAGACACCATATATTTT
TRBV5-1	.	TRBD2	TRBJ2-3	CASSAGLAGVDTQYF	TGCGCCAGCAGCGCGGGACTAGCGGGGGTAGATACGCAGTATTTT
TRBV29-1	.	.	TRBJ2-3	CSARQGLYRDTQYF	TGCAGCGCAAGGCAGGGTCTGTATAGAGATACGCAGTATTTT